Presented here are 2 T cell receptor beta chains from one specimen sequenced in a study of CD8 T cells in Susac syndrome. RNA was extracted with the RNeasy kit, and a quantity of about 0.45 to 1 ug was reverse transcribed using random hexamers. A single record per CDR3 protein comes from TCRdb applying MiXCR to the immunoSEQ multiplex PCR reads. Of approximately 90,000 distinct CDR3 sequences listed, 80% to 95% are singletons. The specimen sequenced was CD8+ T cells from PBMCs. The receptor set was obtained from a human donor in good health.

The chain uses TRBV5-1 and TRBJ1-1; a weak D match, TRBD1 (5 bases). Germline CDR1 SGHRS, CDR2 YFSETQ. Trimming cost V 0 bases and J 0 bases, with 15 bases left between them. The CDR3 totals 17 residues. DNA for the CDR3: TGCGCCAGCAGCTTGGAAGGGGCGACCGGGGTGAACACTGAAGCTTTCTTT. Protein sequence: CASSLEGATGVNTEAFF.

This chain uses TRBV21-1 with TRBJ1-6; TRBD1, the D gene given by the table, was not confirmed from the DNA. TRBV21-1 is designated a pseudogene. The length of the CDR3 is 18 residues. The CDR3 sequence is CASSKDGQGVSNNSPLHF. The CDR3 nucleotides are TGTGCCAGCAGCAAAGATGGACAGGGAGTTTCGAATAATTCACCCCTCCACTTT.